The source of this TCR beta chain is a study of CD8+ T cells in alopecia areata. Findings and limits, study-wide: Clonality exceeded that of normal scalp in lesional scalp, most notably in alopecia totalis/universalis.

With respect to this clone: Antigen: not known.

Isolated RNA was reverse transcribed into cDNA used as the sequencing template. TCRdb's copy holds only in-frame clones and misses some; the assay was immunoSEQ multiplex PCR. This table holds about 150,000 clones, roughly 48% found once. The specimen was CD4+ T cells sorted from blood. The TCR was taken from a human donor with alopecia areata.

Written as DNA, the CDR3 is TGTGCCAGCAGCCGTACCCTTGGGGCCCAGTACTTC. Protein product: CASSRTLGAQYF. This sequence joins TRBV6-5 and TRBJ2-5, with D unclear. Trimming took off 6 bases at V and 9 bases at J, with 14 bases between the two ends. Looked up from germline, CDR1 is MNHEY and CDR2 is SVGAGI. The CDR3 is 12 amino acids.